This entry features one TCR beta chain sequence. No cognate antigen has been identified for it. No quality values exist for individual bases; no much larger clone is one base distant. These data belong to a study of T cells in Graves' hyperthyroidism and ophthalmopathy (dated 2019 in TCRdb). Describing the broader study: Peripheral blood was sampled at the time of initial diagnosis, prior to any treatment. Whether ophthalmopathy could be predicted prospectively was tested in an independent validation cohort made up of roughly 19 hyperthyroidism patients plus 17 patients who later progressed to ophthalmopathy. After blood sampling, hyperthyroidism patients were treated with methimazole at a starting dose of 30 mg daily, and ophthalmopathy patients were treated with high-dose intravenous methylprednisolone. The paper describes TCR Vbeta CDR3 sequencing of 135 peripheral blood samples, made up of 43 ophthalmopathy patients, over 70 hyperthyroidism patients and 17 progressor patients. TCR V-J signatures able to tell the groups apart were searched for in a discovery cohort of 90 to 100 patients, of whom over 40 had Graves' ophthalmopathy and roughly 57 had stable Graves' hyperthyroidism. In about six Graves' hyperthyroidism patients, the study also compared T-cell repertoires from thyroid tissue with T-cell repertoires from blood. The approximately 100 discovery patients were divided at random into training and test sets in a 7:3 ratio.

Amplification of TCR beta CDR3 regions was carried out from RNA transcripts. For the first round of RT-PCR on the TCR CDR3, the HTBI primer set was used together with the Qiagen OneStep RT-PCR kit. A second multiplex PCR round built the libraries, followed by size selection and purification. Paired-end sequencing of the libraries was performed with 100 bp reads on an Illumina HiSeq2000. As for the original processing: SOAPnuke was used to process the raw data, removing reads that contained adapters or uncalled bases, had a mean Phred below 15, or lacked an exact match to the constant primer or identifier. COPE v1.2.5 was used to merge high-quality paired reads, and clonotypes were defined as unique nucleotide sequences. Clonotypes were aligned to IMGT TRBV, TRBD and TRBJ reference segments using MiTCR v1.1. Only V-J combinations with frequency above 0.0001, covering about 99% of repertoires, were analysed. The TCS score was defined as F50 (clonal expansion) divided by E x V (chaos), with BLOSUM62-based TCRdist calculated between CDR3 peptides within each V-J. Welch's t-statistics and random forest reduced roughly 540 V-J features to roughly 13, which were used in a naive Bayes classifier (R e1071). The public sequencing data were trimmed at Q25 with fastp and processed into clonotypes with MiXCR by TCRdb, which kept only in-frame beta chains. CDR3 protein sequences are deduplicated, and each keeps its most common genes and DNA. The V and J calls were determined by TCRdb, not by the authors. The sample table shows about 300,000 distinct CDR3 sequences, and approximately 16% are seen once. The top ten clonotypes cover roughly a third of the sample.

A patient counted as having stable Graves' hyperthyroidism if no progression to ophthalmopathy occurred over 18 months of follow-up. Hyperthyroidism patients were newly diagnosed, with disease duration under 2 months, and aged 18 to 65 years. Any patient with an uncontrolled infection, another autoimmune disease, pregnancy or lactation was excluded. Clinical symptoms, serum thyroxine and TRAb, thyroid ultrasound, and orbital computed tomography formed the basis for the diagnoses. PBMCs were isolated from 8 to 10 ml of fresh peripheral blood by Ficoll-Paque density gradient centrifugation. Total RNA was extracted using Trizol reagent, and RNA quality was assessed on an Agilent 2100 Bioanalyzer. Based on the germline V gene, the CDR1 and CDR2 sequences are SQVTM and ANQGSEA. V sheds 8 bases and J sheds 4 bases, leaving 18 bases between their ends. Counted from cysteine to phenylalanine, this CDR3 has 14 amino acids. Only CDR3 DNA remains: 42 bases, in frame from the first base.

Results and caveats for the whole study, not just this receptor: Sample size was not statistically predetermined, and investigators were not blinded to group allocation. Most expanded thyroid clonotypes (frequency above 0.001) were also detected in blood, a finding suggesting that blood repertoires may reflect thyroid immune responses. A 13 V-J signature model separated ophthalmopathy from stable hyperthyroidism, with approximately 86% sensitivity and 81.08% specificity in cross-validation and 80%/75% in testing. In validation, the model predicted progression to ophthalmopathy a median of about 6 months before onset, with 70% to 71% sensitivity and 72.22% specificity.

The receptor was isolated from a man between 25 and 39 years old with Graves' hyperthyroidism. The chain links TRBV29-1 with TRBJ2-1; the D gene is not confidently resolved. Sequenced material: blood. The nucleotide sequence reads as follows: TGCAGCTTCTACCCCCGATCTAGTTACAATGAGCAGTTCTTC. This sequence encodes CSFYPRSSYNEQFF.